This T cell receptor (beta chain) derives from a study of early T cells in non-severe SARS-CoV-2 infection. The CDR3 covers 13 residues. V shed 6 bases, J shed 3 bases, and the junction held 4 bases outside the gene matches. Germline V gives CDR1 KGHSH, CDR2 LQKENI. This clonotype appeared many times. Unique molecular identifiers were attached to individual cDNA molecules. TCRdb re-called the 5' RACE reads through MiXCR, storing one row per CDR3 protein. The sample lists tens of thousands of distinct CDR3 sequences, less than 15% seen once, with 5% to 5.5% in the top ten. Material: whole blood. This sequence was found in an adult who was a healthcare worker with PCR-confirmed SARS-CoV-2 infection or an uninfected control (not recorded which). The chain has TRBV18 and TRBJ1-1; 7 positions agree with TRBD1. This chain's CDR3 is CASSLGGDTEAFF. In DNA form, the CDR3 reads TGTGCCAGCTCCTTAGGGGGCGACACTGAAGCTTTCTTT.